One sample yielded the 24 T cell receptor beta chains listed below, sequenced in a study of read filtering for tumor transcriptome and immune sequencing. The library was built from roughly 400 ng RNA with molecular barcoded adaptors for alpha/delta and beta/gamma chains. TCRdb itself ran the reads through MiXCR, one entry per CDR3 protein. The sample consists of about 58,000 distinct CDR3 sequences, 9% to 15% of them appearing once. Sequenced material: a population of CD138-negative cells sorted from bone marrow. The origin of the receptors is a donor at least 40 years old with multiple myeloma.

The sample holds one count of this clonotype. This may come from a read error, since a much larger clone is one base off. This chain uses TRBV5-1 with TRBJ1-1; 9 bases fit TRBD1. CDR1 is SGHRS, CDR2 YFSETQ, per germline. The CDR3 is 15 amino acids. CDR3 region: CASSLGTGGATEALF. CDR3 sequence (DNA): TGCGCCAGCAGCTTGGGTACAGGGGGCGCGACTGAAGCTCTCTTT.

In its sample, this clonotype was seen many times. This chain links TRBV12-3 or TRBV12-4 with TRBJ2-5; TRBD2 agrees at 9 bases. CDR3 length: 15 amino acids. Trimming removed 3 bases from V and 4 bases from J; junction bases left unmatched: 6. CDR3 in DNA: TGTGCCAGCAGTTTTATGCGGGGGGGCGGAGAGACCCAGTACTTC. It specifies CASSFMRGGGETQYF.

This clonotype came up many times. In nucleotides, the CDR3 is TGTGCCAGCGCTAGCGGGGGGGCCCAAGAGACCCAGTACTTC. Its protein is CASASGGAQETQYF. J is TRBJ2-5 and V is TRBV11-3; 12 nucleotides agree with TRBD2. The CDR3 covers 14 residues. The ends lost 8 bases at V and 1 base at J; junction bases unmatched: 2. Germline lookup yields CDR1 SGHNT and CDR2 YENEEA.

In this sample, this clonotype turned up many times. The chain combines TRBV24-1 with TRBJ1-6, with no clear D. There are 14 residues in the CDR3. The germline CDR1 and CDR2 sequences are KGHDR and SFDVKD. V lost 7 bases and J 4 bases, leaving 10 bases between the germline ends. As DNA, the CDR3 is TGTGCCACCAGATCGACGGGTTATAATTCACCCCTCCACTTT. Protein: CATRSTGYNSPLHF.

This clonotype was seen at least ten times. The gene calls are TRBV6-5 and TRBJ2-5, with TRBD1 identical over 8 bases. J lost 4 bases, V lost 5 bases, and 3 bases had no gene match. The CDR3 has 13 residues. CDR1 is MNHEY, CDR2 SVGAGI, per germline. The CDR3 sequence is CASSKQGVETQYF. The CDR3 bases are TGTGCCAGCAGTAAACAGGGGGTAGAGACCCAGTACTTC.

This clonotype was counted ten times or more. CDR3 in DNA: TGTGCCACCAGTGACTCGTGGGGGACGGATTCCAATCAGCCCCAGCATTTT. Protein: CATSDSWGTDSNQPQHF. The chain employs TRBV24-1 and TRBJ1-5; a weak D match, TRBD1 (5 bases). The CDR3 contains 17 residues. Germline V gene data show CDR1 as KGHDR and CDR2 as SFDVKD. V dropped 4 bases and J dropped 3 bases, with 18 bases sitting between them.

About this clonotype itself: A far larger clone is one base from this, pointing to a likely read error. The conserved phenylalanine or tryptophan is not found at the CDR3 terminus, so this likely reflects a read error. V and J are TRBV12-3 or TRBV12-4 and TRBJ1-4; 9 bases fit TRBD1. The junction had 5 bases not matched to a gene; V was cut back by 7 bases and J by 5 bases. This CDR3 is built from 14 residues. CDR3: CASIPGQGNEKLFS. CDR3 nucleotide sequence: TGTGCCAGCATCCCGGGACAGGGAAATGAAAAACTGTTTTCT.

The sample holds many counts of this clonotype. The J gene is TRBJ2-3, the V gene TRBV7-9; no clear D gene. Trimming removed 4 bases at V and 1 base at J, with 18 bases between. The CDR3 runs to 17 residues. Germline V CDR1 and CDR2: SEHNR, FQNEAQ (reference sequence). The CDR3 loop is CASSSFLGPPRTDTQYF. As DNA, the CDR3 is TGTGCCAGCAGCTCTTTCCTGGGTCCTCCCCGCACAGATACGCAGTATTTT.

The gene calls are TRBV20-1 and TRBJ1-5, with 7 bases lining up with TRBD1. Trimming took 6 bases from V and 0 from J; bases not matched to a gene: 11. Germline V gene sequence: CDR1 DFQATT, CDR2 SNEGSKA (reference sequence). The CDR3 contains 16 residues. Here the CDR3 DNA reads TGCAGTGCCATAACCCGACAGGGTCTTAGCAATCAGCCCCAGCATTTT. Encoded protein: CSAITRQGLSNQPQHF.

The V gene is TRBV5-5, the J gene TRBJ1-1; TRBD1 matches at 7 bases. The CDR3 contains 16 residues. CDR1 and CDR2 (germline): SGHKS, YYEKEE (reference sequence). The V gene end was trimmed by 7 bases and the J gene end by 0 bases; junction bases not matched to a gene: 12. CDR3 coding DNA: TGTGCCAGCTCAAAGGTAGGGGGACAGATGAACACTGAAGCTTTCTTT. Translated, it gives CASSKVGGQMNTEAFF.

CDR3 DNA: TGTGCCAGTAGTATTGGCAGGCCCCAAGAGACCCAGTACTTC. Translating gives CASSIGRPQETQYF. This sequence joins TRBV19 and TRBJ2-5; no definite D call. V gave up 3 bases and J gave up 1 base, with 9 bases separating them. Germline V CDR1 and CDR2: LNHDA, SQIVND (reference sequence). The CDR3 extends over 14 amino acids.

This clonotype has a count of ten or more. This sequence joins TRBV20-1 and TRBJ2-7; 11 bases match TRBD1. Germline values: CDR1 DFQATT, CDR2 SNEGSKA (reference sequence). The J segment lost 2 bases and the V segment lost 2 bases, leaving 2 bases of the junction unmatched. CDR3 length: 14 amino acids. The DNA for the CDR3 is TGCAGTGCTAGATGGGGACAGGGGGCCTACGAGCAGTACTTC. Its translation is CSARWGQGAYEQYF.

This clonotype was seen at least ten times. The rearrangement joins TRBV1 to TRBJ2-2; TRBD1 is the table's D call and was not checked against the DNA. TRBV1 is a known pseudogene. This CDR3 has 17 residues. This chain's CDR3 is CTSRAYRDRRKTGELFF. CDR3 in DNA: TGCACCAGTCGTGCTTATCGGGACAGGAGAAAAACCGGGGAGCTGTTTTTT.

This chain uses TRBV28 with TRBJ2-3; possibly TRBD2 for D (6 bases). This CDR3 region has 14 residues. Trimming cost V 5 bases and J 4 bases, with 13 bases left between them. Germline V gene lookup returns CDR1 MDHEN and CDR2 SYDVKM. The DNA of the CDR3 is TGTGCCAGCAGTCGGGATCCTAGCGCAGATACGCAGTATTTT. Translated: CASSRDPSADTQYF.

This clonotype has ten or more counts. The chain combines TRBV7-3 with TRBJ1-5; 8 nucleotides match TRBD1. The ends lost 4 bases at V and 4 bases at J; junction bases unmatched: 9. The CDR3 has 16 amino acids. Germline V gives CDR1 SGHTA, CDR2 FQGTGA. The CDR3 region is CASSSSGQGENQPQHF. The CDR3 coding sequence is TGTGCCAGCAGCTCATCCGGACAGGGAGAAAATCAGCCCCAGCATTTT.

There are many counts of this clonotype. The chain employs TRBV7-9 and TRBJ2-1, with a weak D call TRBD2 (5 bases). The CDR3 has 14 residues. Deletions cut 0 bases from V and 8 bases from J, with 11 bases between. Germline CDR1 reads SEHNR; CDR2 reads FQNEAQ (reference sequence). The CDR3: CASSLALASDEQFF. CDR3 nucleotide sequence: TGTGCCAGCAGCTTAGCGCTAGCCAGCGATGAGCAGTTCTTC.

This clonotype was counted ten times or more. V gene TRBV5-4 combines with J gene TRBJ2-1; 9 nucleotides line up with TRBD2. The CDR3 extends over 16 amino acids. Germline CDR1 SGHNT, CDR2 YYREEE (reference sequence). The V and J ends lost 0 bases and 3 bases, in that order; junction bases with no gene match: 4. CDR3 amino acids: CASSLASGAFYNEQFF. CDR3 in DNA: TGTGCCAGCAGCTTGGCTAGCGGGGCCTTCTACAATGAGCAGTTCTTC. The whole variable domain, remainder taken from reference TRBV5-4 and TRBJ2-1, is ETGVTQSPTHLIKTRGQQVTLRCSSQSGHNTVSWYQQALGQGPQFIFQYYREEENGRGNFPPRFSGLQFPNYSSELNVNALELDDSALYLCASSLASGAFYNEQFFGPGTRLTVL.

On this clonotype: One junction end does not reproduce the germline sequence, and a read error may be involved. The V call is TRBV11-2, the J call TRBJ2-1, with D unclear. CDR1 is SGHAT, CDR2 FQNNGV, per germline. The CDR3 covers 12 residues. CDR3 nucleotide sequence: TGTGCCAGCCGCTTAAGTGGTGTCGAGCAGTTATTC. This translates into CASRLSGVEQLF.

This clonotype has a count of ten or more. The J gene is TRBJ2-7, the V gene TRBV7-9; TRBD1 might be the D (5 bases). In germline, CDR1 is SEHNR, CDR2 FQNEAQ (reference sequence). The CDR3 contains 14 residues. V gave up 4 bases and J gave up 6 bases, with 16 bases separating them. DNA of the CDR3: TGTGCCAGCAGCTCTCATGGGGCCAATTCCGAGCAGTACTTC. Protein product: CASSSHGANSEQYF.

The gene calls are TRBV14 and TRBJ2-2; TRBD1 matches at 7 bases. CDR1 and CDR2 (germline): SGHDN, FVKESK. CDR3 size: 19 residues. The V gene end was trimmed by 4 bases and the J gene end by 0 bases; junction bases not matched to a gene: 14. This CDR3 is CASSLSRGQGRTNTGELFF. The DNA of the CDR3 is TGTGCCAGCAGCCTCTCGAGGGGGCAAGGACGTACGAACACCGGGGAGCTGTTTTTT.

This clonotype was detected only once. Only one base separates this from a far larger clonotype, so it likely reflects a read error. The CDR3 is CASSPSRGTEAFF. CDR3 nucleotide sequence: TGTGCCAGCAGCCCATCCAGGGGGACTGAAGCTTTCTTT. V and J are TRBV7-2 and TRBJ1-1; 7 bases are a match to TRBD1. The V and J ends lost 5 bases and 5 bases, in that order; junction bases with no gene match: 5. CDR1 SGHTA and CDR2 FQGNSA come from the germline V gene. The CDR3 length is 13 residues.

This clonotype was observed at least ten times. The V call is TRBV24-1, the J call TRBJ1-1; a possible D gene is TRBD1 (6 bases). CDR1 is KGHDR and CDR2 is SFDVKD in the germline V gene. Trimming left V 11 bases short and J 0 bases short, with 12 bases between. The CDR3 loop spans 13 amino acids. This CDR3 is CAIGQKMNTEAFF. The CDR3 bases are TGTGCCATAGGACAGAAGATGAACACTGAAGCTTTCTTT.

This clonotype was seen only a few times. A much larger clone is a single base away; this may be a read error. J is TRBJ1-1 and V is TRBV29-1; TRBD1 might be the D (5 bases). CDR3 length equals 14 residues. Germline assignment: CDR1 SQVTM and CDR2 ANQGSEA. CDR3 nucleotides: TGCAGCGTTATGGGGGTGGACAAGAACACTGATGCTTTCTTT. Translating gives CSVMGVDKNTDAFF.

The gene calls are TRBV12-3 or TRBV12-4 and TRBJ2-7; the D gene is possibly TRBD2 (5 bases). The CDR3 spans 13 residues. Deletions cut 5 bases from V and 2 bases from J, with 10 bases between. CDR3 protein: CASSGRVTYEQYF. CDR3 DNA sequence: TGTGCCAGCAGTGGGCGGGTCACCTACGAGCAGTACTTC.